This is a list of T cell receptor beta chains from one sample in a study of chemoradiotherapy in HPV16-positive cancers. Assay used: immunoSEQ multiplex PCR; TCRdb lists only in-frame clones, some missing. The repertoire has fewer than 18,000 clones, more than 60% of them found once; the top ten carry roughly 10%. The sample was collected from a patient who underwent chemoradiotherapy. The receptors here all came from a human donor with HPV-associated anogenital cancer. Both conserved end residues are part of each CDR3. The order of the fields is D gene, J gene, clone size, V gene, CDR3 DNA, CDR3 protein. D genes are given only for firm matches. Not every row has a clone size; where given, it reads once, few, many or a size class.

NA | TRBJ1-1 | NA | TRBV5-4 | TGTGCCAGCAGCCGGGACGGAGGGGATTTGAGGGCTTTCTTT | CASSRDGGDLRAFF
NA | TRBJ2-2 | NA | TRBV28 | TGTGCCAGCAGTTCGAGCACCACAGGTCCCGGGGAGCTGTTTTTT | CASSSSTTGPGELFF
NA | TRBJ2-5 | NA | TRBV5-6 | TGTGCCAGCAGCTTGAGTGCATCAGGGTGGCAAGAGACCCAGTACTTC | CASSLSASGWQETQYF
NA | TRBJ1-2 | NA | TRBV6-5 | TGTGCCAGCAGCCCAGAAGGAGGGAACTATGGCTACACCTTC | CASSPEGGNYGYTF
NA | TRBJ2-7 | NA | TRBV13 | TGTGCCAGCAGCTCCCACGGGGACCGGGGCGAGCAGTACTTC | CASSSHGDRGEQYF
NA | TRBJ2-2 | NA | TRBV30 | TGTGCCTGGAGTGTACTGAGGCCGGGTGTTACCGGGGAGCTGTTTTTT | CAWSVLRPGVTGELFF
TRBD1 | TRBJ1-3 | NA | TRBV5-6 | TGTGCCAGCAGGCCAGCTATTCGGGACAGGGGTCTCTCTGGAAACACCATATATTTT | CASRPAIRDRGLSGNTIYF
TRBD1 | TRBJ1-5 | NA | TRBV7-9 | TGTGCCAGCAGCTCCGGACAGGGAGGTGGAAGGCAGCATTTT | CASSSGQGGGRQHF
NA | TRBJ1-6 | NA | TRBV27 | TGTGCCAGCAGCGTGAGTACCCGGGCATATTCACCCCTCCACTTT | CASSVSTRAYSPLHF
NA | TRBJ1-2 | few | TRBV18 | TGTGCCAGCTCCCTCCAAGACAGTCGAAACTATGGCTACACCTTC | CASSLQDSRNYGYTF
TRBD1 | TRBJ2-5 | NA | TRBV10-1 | TGCGCCAGCAGCCCCAATCGGACAGGGAACCAAGAGACCCAGTACTTC | CASSPNRTGNQETQYF
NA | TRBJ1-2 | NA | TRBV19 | TGTGCCAGTAGGAACGGCTATGGCTACACCTTC | CASRNGYGYTF
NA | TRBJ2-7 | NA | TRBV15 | TGTGCCACCAGCAGAGATCTGGGGATGACCTACGAGCAGTACTTC | CATSRDLGMTYEQYF
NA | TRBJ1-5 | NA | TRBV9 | TGTGCCAGCAGCCGCGGGGGTGATCAGCCCCAGCATTTT | CASSRGGDQPQHF
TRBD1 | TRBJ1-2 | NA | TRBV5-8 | TGTGCCAGCAGCTTGAGACAGGGGCCCCGCTATGGCTACACCTTC | CASSLRQGPRYGYTF
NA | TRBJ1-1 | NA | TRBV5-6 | TGTGCCAGCAGCTTGTTGGGTGAGGGAGGGTACACTGAAGCTTTCTTT | CASSLLGEGGYTEAFF
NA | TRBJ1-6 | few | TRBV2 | TGTGCCAGCTCCCGGACCCGGGGTTCACCCCTCCACTTT | CASSRTRGSPLHF
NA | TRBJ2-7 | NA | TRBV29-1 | TGCAGCGTTAGAGAGGGGACGGGTAGCTCCTACGAGCAGTACTTC | CSVREGTGSSYEQYF
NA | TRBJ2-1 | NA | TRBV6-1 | TGTGCCAGCAGTGAAGGGGCAGGGGGGAAGGATGAGCAGTTCTTC | CASSEGAGGKDEQFF
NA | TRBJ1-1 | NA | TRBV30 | TGTGCCTGGAGTGGGGGGGGCGCCGGAGAAACTGAAGCTTTCTTT | CAWSGGGAGETEAFF
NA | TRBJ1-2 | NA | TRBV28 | TGTGCCAGCAGGAGGGGGGTAACTAACTATGGCTACACCTTC | CASRRGVTNYGYTF
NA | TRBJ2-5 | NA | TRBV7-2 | TGTGCCAGCAGCTTACAGGCCACAACCCAAGAGACCCAGTACTTC | CASSLQATTQETQYF
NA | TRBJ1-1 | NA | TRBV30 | TGTGCCGGAGGGGAGGGGTTCAACACTGAAGCTTTCTTT | CAGGEGFNTEAFF
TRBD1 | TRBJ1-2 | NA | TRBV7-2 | TGTGCCAGCAGCTACAGACAGGGGTCGCCGGATGGCTACACCTTC | CASSYRQGSPDGYTF
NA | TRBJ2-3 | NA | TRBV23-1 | TGCGCCAGCAGTCAAAAGACAGGAGAACCAGATACGCAGTATTTT | CASSQKTGEPDTQYF
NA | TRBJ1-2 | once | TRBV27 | TGTGCCAGCAGTTTATCGGGCGATAACTATGGCTACACCTTC | CASSLSGDNYGYTF
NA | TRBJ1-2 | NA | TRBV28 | TGTGCCAGCAGCCCCGCGGCAGGGGACAATCTCTTC | CASSPAAGDNLF
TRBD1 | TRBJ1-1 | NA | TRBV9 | TGTGCCAGCAGCGCCCTGACAGGGGGCTGGGGTGAAGCTTTCTTT | CASSALTGGWGEAFF
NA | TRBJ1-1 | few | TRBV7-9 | TGTGCCAGCAGCTTCTCCGCTGAAGCTTTCTTT | CASSFSAEAFF
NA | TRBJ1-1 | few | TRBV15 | TGTGCCACCAGCACACCCGGAAATGAAGCTTTCTTT | CATSTPGNEAFF
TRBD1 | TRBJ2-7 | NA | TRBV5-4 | TGTGCCAGCAGCCGCGGACAGGGAAGGAGGGAGCAGTACTTC | CASSRGQGRREQYF
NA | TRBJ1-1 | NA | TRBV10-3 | TGTGCCATCAGTTATCGGGGGAAGACTGAAGCTTTCTTT | CAISYRGKTEAFF
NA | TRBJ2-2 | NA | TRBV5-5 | TGTGCCAGCAATCGAATACTGAACACCGGGGAGCTGTTTTTT | CASNRILNTGELFF
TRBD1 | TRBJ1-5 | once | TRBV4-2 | TGTGCCAGCAGCCCCCAAGACAGGGGAGGCGACGGCAATCAGCCCCAGCATTTT | CASSPQDRGGDGNQPQHF
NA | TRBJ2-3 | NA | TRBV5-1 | TGCGCCAGCAGCCCGGGACGGAAGACAACAGATACGCAGTATTTT | CASSPGRKTTDTQYF
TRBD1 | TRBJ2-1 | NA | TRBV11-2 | TGTGCCAGCAGCTTAGGCGGGACAGGGACACGGCAGTTCTTC | CASSLGGTGTRQFF
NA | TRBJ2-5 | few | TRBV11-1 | TGTGCCAGCAGCTTACCCCGGGGTTACAGGGAGCCGACCCAGTACTTC | CASSLPRGYREPTQYF
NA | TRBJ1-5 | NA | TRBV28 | TGTGCCAGCAGCGCCCAGGCCCAGCCCCAGCATTTT | CASSAQAQPQHF
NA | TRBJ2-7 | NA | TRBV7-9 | TGTGCCAGCAGCTTAGTGGGGGGAGTCGAGCAGTACTTC | CASSLVGGVEQYF
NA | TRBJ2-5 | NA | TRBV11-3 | TGTGCCAGCAGCTTAGCAGGGTCGGGAGAGACCCAGTACTTC | CASSLAGSGETQYF
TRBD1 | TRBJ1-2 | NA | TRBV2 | TGTGCCAGCAGAGCTGACAGGGTTGGCTACACCTTC | CASRADRVGYTF
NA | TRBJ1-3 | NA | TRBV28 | TGTGCCAGCACGTCGGCGCAGGGAGGTGGAAACACCATATATTTT | CASTSAQGGGNTIYF
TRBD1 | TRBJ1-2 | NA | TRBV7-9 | TGTGCCAGCAGCTTAGGTCACAGGGGGCAGCCCGACGGCTACACCTTC | CASSLGHRGQPDGYTF
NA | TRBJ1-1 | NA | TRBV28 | TGTGCCAGCATCTCCGGAGGAGCTTTCTTT | CASISGGAFF
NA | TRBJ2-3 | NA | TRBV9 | TGTGCCAGCAGCCCAAGGGCCCTTCACGCAGATACGCAGTATTTT | CASSPRALHADTQYF
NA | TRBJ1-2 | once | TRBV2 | TGTGCCAGCAGTGAAGGCAGCGGCTACGGCTATGGCTACACCTTC | CASSEGSGYGYGYTF